These 22 T cell receptor beta chains share one sample of origin, sequenced in a study of T cell responses to AZD1222 COVID-19 vaccine. Only in-frame clones appear in the TCRdb table, and some are missing; sequencing was by immunoSEQ multiplex PCR. The repertoire holds about 84,000 clones, with around 91% as singletons. The sequencing used peripheral blood, collected on day 0 of AZD1222 vaccination. The receptors come from an adult in good health.

This chain uses TRBV28 with TRBJ2-5; 9 nucleotides agree with TRBD1. From germline, CDR1 is MDHEN and CDR2 SYDVKM. CDR3 length: 14 residues. V shed 10 bases and J 4 bases; nucleotides not matched to a gene: 10. Written as DNA, the CDR3 is TGTGCCAACTACTACAGGGGGCAGGGAGAGACCCAGTACTTC. Amino acid sequence: CANYYRGQGETQYF.

The V call is TRBV6-1, the J call TRBJ2-2; possibly TRBD2 for D (6 bases). This CDR3 region has 15 residues. Trimming left V 0 bases short and J 6 bases short, with 11 bases between. Germline V gene data show CDR1 as MNHNS and CDR2 as SASEGT. The CDR3 nucleotides are TGTGCCAGCAGTGAAGCCGCTTCGGGGGCCGGGGAGCTGTTTTTT. Protein sequence: CASSEAASGAGELFF.

The chain carries TRBV19 and TRBJ1-1; 7 bases map to TRBD1. Germline V gene lookup returns CDR1 LNHDA and CDR2 SQIVND (reference sequence). This CDR3 spans 17 amino acids. J gave up 1 base and V 7 bases, and 15 bases lay outside the gene matches. Written as DNA, the CDR3 is TGTGCCAGTATCCCAAAGGAGGGGGCGGGAGGGAACACTGAAGCTTTCTTT. The encoded protein is CASIPKEGAGGNTEAFF.

The rearrangement links TRBV7-9 to TRBJ2-3; 7 nucleotides align to TRBD1. Germline assignment: CDR1 SEHNR and CDR2 FQNEAQ (reference sequence). V shed 4 bases, J shed 2 bases, and the junction held 9 bases outside the gene matches. The CDR3 is 16 residues long. The CDR3 DNA reads as TGTGCCAGCAGCTCCGTCCGGGACAGCTCCACAGATACGCAGTATTTT. Amino acid sequence: CASSSVRDSSTDTQYF.

This clone is a singleton in its sample. The V call is TRBV2, the J call TRBJ2-4; D is possibly TRBD2 (6 bases). V lost 1 base and J lost 6, with 7 bases in between. Looked up from germline, CDR1 is SNHLY and CDR2 is FYNNEI. CDR3 length: 13 amino acids. This chain's CDR3 is CASSEEAGNIQYF. DNA of the CDR3: TGTGCCAGCAGTGAAGAAGCGGGAAACATTCAGTACTTC.

J is TRBJ1-3 and V is TRBV5-1; 7 nucleotides agree with TRBD1. The CDR3 has 14 residues. Germline V gene lookup returns CDR1 SGHRS and CDR2 YFSETQ. V shed 2 bases and J 4 bases; nucleotides not matched to a gene: 3. The CDR3, as DNA: TGCGCCAGCAGCTTAGACAGGGAAGGAAACACCATATATTTT. Protein: CASSLDREGNTIYF.

This rearrangement joins TRBV18 to TRBJ1-1; D unclear. V lost 0 bases, J lost 5 bases, and 19 bases lay in between. The CDR3 contains 17 residues. Germline V CDR1 and CDR2: KGHSH, LQKENI. CDR3: CASSPPDWMGKRTEAFF. The CDR3 DNA is TGTGCCAGCTCACCACCGGATTGGATGGGAAAGAGAACTGAAGCTTTCTTT.

V and J are TRBV15 and TRBJ2-5, with D hard to call. The CDR3 extends over 14 amino acids. Trimming removed 0 bases from V and 4 bases from J, with 9 bases in between. Germline CDR1 reads LNHNV; CDR2 reads YYDKDF (reference sequence). The CDR3 DNA reads as TGTGCCACCAGCAGAGATCGATGGGGAGAGACCCAGTACTTC. Protein: CATSRDRWGETQYF.

CDR3 protein: CSVGEGGFYQETQYF. The CDR3 nucleotides are TGCAGCGTTGGGGAGGGGGGGTTCTACCAAGAGACCCAGTACTTC. The chain combines TRBV29-1 with TRBJ2-5; possible D gene TRBD2, 7 bases. V shed 4 bases and J shed 0 bases, with 15 bases lying between them. Germline V CDR1 and CDR2: SQVTM, ANQGSEA. The CDR3 consists of 15 residues.

The chain joins TRBV27 to TRBJ2-7; D possibly corresponds to TRBD2 (6 bases). CDR3 length: 11 amino acids. V gave up 2 bases and J gave up 7 bases, with 6 bases separating them. Per germline, CDR1 MNHEY and CDR2 SMNVEV (reference sequence). The CDR3 protein is CASSLGGEQYF. CDR3 nucleotide sequence: TGTGCCAGCAGTTTAGGGGGGGAGCAGTACTTC.

The chain recombines TRBV28 with TRBJ2-7; D unresolved. The CDR3 covers 16 residues. Looked up from germline, CDR1 is MDHEN and CDR2 is SYDVKM. V lost 3 bases and J lost 2, with 17 bases in between. DNA for the CDR3: TGTGCCAGCAGTTTTGCCCCGTTAGCTCCTACCTACGAGCAGTACTTC. As protein: CASSFAPLAPTYEQYF.

The gene calls are TRBV6-6 and TRBJ2-2; the match to TRBD2 covers 10 bases. Germline CDR1 and CDR2: MNHNY and SVGAGI (reference sequence). The V segment lost 10 bases and the J segment 1 base; nucleotides outside the gene matches: 3. The CDR3 extends over 14 amino acids. The CDR3 nucleotides read TGTGCCACCAGGACTAGCGGGAACACCGGGGAGCTGTTTTTT. Encoded protein: CATRTSGNTGELFF.

Points on this clone: Germline is not matched at one junction end, which may reflect a read error. V usage is TRBV28 and J usage is TRBJ2-5; 7 nucleotides align to TRBD1. CDR1 and CDR2 from the germline V gene are MDHEN and SYDVKM. The length of the CDR3 is 14 residues. The CDR3 region is CASSLAAQPTGQNF. Here the CDR3 DNA reads TGTGCCAGCAGTTTAGCGGCCCAACCGACAGGGCAAAACTTC.

The rearrangement uses TRBV19 and TRBJ2-1, with 7 positions matching TRBD2. Germline V gives CDR1 LNHDA, CDR2 SQIVND (reference sequence). The CDR3 has 14 amino acids. J gave up 8 bases and V 2 bases, and 6 bases lay outside the gene matches. CDR3 nucleotide sequence: TGTGCCAGTAGTATACGACTAGCTAGCGATGAGCAGTTCTTC. Residues: CASSIRLASDEQFF.

V and J are TRBV28 and TRBJ1-2; 8 bases match TRBD1. Germline V gene lookup returns CDR1 MDHEN and CDR2 SYDVKM. The CDR3 consists of 15 residues. V was clipped by 6 bases and J by 1 base; unmatched bases: 7. The CDR3 region has the DNA TGTGCCAGCAGGGACAGGGCGGGAATTAACTATGGCTACACCTTC. It translates to CASRDRAGINYGYTF.

CDR3 loop: CASSVSSGSSDTQYF. The CDR3 nucleotides are TGTGCCAGCAGCGTTTCTAGCGGGAGTAGCGATACGCAGTATTTT. The gene calls are TRBV9 and TRBJ2-3, with 10 bases identical to TRBD2. This CDR3 is 15 amino acids long. Looked up from germline, CDR1 is SGDLS and CDR2 is YYNGEE. Unmatched junction bases numbered 6, after V lost 2 bases and J lost 6 bases.

V gene TRBV9 combines with J gene TRBJ1-1; 8 positions match TRBD1. The CDR3 runs 16 residues. CDR1 and CDR2 from the germline V gene are SGDLS and YYNGEE. V dropped 4 bases and J dropped 4; count of bases not matched to a gene: 12. CDR3 DNA: TGTGCCAGCAGCTCAGAGGACAGGGAGGAGGTCACTGAAGCTTTCTTT. It yields the protein CASSSEDREEVTEAFF.

The V and J genes are TRBV15 and TRBJ1-2; the match to TRBD1 covers 7 bases. V lost 0 bases to trimming and J lost 3 bases; unmatched junction nucleotides: 1. This CDR3 spans 14 amino acids. CDR1 is LNHNV, CDR2 YYDKDF, per germline (reference sequence). CDR3 residues: CATSREGGDYGYTF. CDR3 bases: TGTGCCACCAGCAGAGAAGGGGGCGACTATGGCTACACCTTC.

This sequence joins TRBV6-2 or TRBV6-3 and TRBJ2-3; 13 bases align to TRBD2. With 4 bases clipped from V and 4 bases from J, the junction kept 8 bases outside the gene matches. Per germline, CDR1 MNHEY and CDR2 SVGEGT. The CDR3 sequence is 17 residues long. DNA for the CDR3: TGTGCCAGCAGTTCCTGGACTAGCGGGAGAGCATCAGATACGCAGTATTTT. Its protein is CASSSWTSGRASDTQYF.

The chain links TRBV7-2 to TRBJ1-2; TRBD1 matches 7 bases. CDR1 and CDR2 (germline): SGHTA, FQGNSA. The CDR3 contains 13 residues. Losses at the gene ends were 5 bases for V and 4 bases for J; bases not matched to a gene: 4. The CDR3 protein is CASSRGLGYGYTF. The CDR3 coding sequence is TGTGCCAGCAGCAGGGGGCTCGGCTATGGCTACACCTTC.

V gene TRBV6-5 combines with J gene TRBJ1-5, with D maybe TRBD1 (5 bases). The CDR3 spans 13 residues. Germline assignment: CDR1 MNHEY and CDR2 SVGAGI. The V gene lost 6 bases and the J gene lost 1 base, with 7 bases spanning the gap. The CDR3 protein is CASRRDSNQPQHF. In DNA form, the CDR3 reads TGTGCCAGCAGGAGGGACAGCAATCAGCCCCAGCATTTT.

This chain uses TRBV3-1 (or the pseudogene TRBV3-2) with TRBJ2-2, with 11 bases aligning to TRBD2. Germline V gene lookup returns CDR1 LGHDT and CDR2 YNNKEL (reference sequence). The CDR3 spans 16 residues. CDR3 in amino acids: CVTGTSGGHGTGELFF. The CDR3 DNA is TGTGTAACCGGGACTAGCGGAGGTCATGGCACCGGGGAGCTGTTTTTT.